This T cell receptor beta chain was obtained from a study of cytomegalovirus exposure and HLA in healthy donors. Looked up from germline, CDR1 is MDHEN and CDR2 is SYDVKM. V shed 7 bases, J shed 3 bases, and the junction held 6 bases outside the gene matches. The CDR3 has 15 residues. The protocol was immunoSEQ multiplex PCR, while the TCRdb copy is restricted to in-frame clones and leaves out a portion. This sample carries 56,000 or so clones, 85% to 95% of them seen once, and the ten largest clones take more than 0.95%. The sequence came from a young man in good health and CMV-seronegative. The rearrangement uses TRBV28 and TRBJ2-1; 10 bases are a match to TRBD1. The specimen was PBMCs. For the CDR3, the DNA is TGTGCCAGCATTGGGGGGGACAGGGGCTACAATGAGCAGTTCTTC. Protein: CASIGGDRGYNEQFF.